Below, 29 T cell receptor beta chains from the same sample are listed, as sequenced in a study of Ad26.COV2.S vaccination and SARS-CoV-2 variants. Repertoires were generated with immunoSEQ multiplex PCR, while TCRdb's copy carries only in-frame clones and drops some. The data contain about 350,000 clones, approximately 90% of them singletons. Described treatment: about 20 received Ad26.COV2.S at low or high dose, single or two shots; about 5 received placebo; per-sample allocation not given. Samples came from day 63 after the first vaccine or placebo injection. Material: peripheral blood, obtained in a trial of Ad26.COV2.S vaccine versus placebo. The receptors originated from a person aged 18-60 years who received the Ad26.COV2.S COVID-19 vaccine or a placebo.

The gene calls are TRBV25-1 and TRBJ1-2; TRBD1 might be the D (6 bases). CDR1 MGHDK and CDR2 SYGVNS come from the germline V gene. The CDR3 contains 18 residues. V was cut by 3 bases and J by 5 bases, with 25 bases left in between. CDR3 nucleotides: TGTGCCAGCAGTGACCCTCTAGAGGGGAAGGAGGGGGTTTATGGCTACACCTTC. This sequence encodes CASSDPLEGKEGVYGYTF.

V is TRBV6-5 and J is TRBJ1-1; no clear D. V was clipped by 7 bases and J by 1 base, with 10 bases between them. Germline V gene data show CDR1 as MNHEY and CDR2 as SVGAGI. The CDR3 sequence is 13 residues long. Written as DNA, the CDR3 is TGTGCCAGCACTGGGAATCGGAACACTGAAGCTTTCTTT. This encodes CASTGNRNTEAFF.

CDR3 protein: CASSLKGGGDQPQHF. Here the CDR3 DNA reads TGTGCCAGCAGCTTAAAGGGGGGAGGGGATCAGCCCCAGCATTTT. V is TRBV7-9 and J is TRBJ1-5; the D gene is possibly TRBD1 (6 bases). The V gene lost 2 bases and the J gene lost 5 bases, with 13 bases spanning the gap. CDR1 and CDR2 (germline): SEHNR, FQNEAQ (reference sequence). This CDR3 has 15 amino acids.

The chain recombines TRBV28 with TRBJ2-7; TRBD1 might be the D (6 bases). The V gene lost 1 base and the J gene lost 2 bases, with 12 bases spanning the gap. This CDR3 region has 15 residues. Germline CDR1 is MDHEN and CDR2 is SYDVKM. CDR3: CASSLYLRDTYEQYF. Written as DNA, the CDR3 is TGTGCCAGCAGTTTATATCTCCGGGACACCTACGAGCAGTACTTC.

This chain connects TRBV2 to TRBJ2-1; 12 bases match TRBD2. Per the germline V gene, CDR1 is SNHLY and CDR2 is FYNNEI. The CDR3 length is 18 residues. J was trimmed by 5 bases and V by 8 bases; bases with no gene match: 16. The CDR3 is CASGSPSGRAGIDNEQFF. CDR3 sequence (DNA): TGTGCCAGCGGGAGTCCTAGCGGGAGGGCCGGAATCGACAATGAGCAGTTCTTC.

This clone was counted a single time. CDR3 in DNA: TGTGCCAGCAGTTACCCGGGACAGGGACGGCAGTTCTTC. Protein sequence: CASSYPGQGRQFF. The genes are TRBV6-5 and TRBJ2-1; 9 bases align to TRBD1. J lost 12 bases, V lost 2 bases, and 5 bases had no gene match. Germline values: CDR1 MNHEY, CDR2 SVGAGI. The CDR3 loop spans 13 amino acids.

This chain joins TRBV29-1 and TRBJ2-7; tentative D call: TRBD1 (6 bases). Trimming cost V 6 bases and J 4 bases, with 13 bases left between them. The CDR3 extends over 12 amino acids. Germline CDR1 is SQVTM and CDR2 is ANQGSEA. CDR3 in amino acids: CSVAQGQYEQYF. CDR3 sequence (DNA): TGCAGCGTCGCACAGGGTCAGTACGAGCAGTACTTC.

This clone was detected once. The chain is built from TRBV28 and TRBJ1-6, with D maybe TRBD1 (6 bases). Germline CDR1 MDHEN, CDR2 SYDVKM. The CDR3 extends over 14 amino acids. The germline V and J ends were trimmed by 7 bases and 6 bases, with 13 bases remaining between them. The CDR3 reads CASNGGRGNSPLHF. The CDR3 bases are TGTGCCAGCAACGGGGGGCGAGGTAATTCACCCCTCCACTTT. The full variable domain, its missing parts supplied by reference TRBV28 and TRBJ1-6, is DVKVTQSSRYLVKRTGEKVFLECVQDMDHENMFWYRQDPGLGLRLIYFSYDVKMKEKGDIPEGYSVSREKKERFSLILESASTNQTSMYLCASNGGRGNSPLHFGNGTRLTVT.

The V call is TRBV11-3, the J call TRBJ2-2; TRBD2 agrees at 7 bases. This CDR3 has 20 amino acids. J gave up 1 base and V 5 bases, and 19 bases lay outside the gene matches. The germline V gene encodes CDR1 SGHNT and CDR2 YENEEA. CDR3 amino acids: CASSPGAGTGEGMNTGELFF. The CDR3 DNA is TGTGCCAGCAGCCCCGGAGCGGGGACTGGGGAGGGGATGAACACCGGGGAGCTGTTTTTT.

The chain is built from TRBV7-6 and TRBJ2-4; D gene unclear. The CDR3 loop spans 12 amino acids. Trimming shortened V by 1 base and J by 6 bases, and 4 bases separated the two germline ends. Germline-derived CDR1 and CDR2 are SGHVS and FNYEAQ. CDR3 sequence reads: CASSLDGNIQYF. CDR3 DNA: TGTGCCAGCAGCTTAGATGGAAACATTCAGTACTTC.

V usage is TRBV7-9 and J usage is TRBJ1-2; the D gene is possibly TRBD1 (6 bases). Looked up from germline, CDR1 is SEHNR and CDR2 is FQNEAQ (reference sequence). The V end lost 1 base, the J end lost 4 bases, and 13 bases lay between the germline ends. The CDR3 consists of 15 residues. CDR3 residues: CASSLEVGGVYGYTF. The CDR3 DNA sequence: TGTGCCAGCAGCTTAGAAGTCGGGGGCGTCTATGGCTACACCTTC.

The chain combines TRBV27 with TRBJ2-7; 9 nucleotides agree with TRBD2. In germline, CDR1 is MNHEY, CDR2 SMNVEV (reference sequence). CDR3 size: 16 residues. Trimming removed 2 bases from V and 2 bases from J; junction bases left unmatched: 7. The CDR3 here is CASSLATSGWPYEQYF. CDR3 in DNA: TGTGCCAGCAGTTTAGCGACTAGCGGATGGCCCTACGAGCAGTACTTC.

The chain uses TRBV7-2 and TRBJ2-2; 10 positions agree with TRBD1. The V and J ends lost 8 bases and 5 bases, in that order; junction bases with no gene match: 5. CDR3 length: 14 residues. Looked up from germline, CDR1 is SGHTA and CDR2 is FQGNSA. The CDR3 DNA sequence: TGTGCCAGCTTCCGGACAGGGGGGACCGGGGAGCTGTTTTTT. It encodes CASFRTGGTGELFF.

CDR3 sequence (DNA): TGTGCCAGCAGCGTAGTGGACCGGGAACACGAGCAGTACTTC. It encodes CASSVVDREHEQYF. The V gene is TRBV9, the J gene TRBJ2-7; weak D call: TRBD2 (5 bases). Per the germline V gene, CDR1 is SGDLS and CDR2 is YYNGEE. The CDR3 has 14 amino acids. Trimming took 0 bases from V and 5 from J, leaving 12 bases between them.

The chain links TRBV20-1 to TRBJ1-1; D ambiguous. The CDR3 is made up of 9 amino acids. Germline CDR1 and CDR2: DFQATT and SNEGSKA (reference sequence). The CDR3 DNA sequence: TGCAGACAAGGCACTGAAGCTTTCTTT. This sequence encodes CRQGTEAFF.

The CDR3 spells CASSPDNRQHTDTQYF. The CDR3 DNA reads TGTGCCAGCAGCCCCGACAACCGACAGCACACAGATACGCAGTATTTT. This chain connects TRBV13 to TRBJ2-3; D may be TRBD1 (5 bases). The CDR3 length is 16 residues. V gave up 5 bases and J gave up 2 bases, with 17 bases separating them. Germline lookup yields CDR1 PRHDT and CDR2 FYEKMQ (reference sequence).

The chain couples TRBV9 to TRBJ1-4; D unclear. This CDR3 spans 13 amino acids. Trimming cost V 0 bases and J 5 bases, with 5 bases left between them. CDR1 is SGDLS and CDR2 is YYNGEE in the germline V gene. The CDR3 sequence: CASSVEVNEKLFF. The CDR3 DNA sequence: TGTGCCAGCAGCGTAGAGGTGAATGAAAAACTGTTTTTT.

V is TRBV19 and J is TRBJ1-1; D not resolved. V lost 7 bases and J lost 6, with 9 bases in between. CDR3 length: 11 amino acids. Germline V lookup: CDR1 LNHDA, CDR2 SQIVND (reference sequence). CDR3 sequence: CASKQRAEAFF. The CDR3 DNA sequence: TGTGCCAGTAAACAGCGGGCTGAAGCTTTCTTT. The full variable domain, its missing parts supplied by reference TRBV19 and TRBJ1-1, is DGGITQSPKYLFRKEGQNVTLSCEQNLNHDAMYWYRQDPGQGLRLIYYSQIVNDFQKGDIAEGYSVSREKKESFPLTVTSAQKNPTAFYLCASKQRAEAFFGQGTRLTVV.

The rearrangement joins TRBV3-1 (or the pseudogene TRBV3-2) to TRBJ1-6; 8 bases map to TRBD1. Germline V lookup: CDR1 LGHDT, CDR2 YNNKEL (reference sequence). The length of the CDR3 is 16 residues. The junction had 5 bases not matched to a gene; V was cut back by 0 bases and J by 7 bases. The chain's CDR3 is CASSQDAGTGNSPLHF. CDR3 sequence (DNA): TGTGCCAGCAGCCAAGACGCCGGGACAGGAAATTCACCCCTCCACTTT.

In its sample, this clone was seen once. The chain is built from TRBV5-1 and TRBJ2-2; 11 positions agree with TRBD2. The CDR3 extends over 16 amino acids. The ends lost 1 base at V and 6 bases at J; junction bases unmatched: 5. Germline V gene data show CDR1 as SGHRS and CDR2 as YFSETQ. The CDR3 region is CASSLYSGGAAGELFF. CDR3 DNA: TGCGCCAGCAGCTTGTATAGCGGGGGGGCCGCCGGGGAGCTGTTTTTT.

The chain has TRBV7-8 and TRBJ1-1; D perhaps matches TRBD1 (6 bases). The CDR3 has 16 amino acids. Trimming removed 5 bases at V and 0 bases at J, with 16 bases between. Looked up from germline, CDR1 is SGHVS and CDR2 is FQNEAQ. This chain's CDR3 is CASSPLAGALNTEAFF. Written as DNA, the CDR3 is TGTGCCAGCAGCCCACTCGCAGGGGCCCTGAACACTGAAGCTTTCTTT.

The rearrangement uses TRBV2 and TRBJ1-1; no definite D call. V was clipped by 5 bases and J by 5 bases, with 12 bases between them. There are 13 residues in the CDR3. CDR1 is SNHLY and CDR2 is FYNNEI in the germline V gene. Written as DNA, the CDR3 is TGTGCCAGCAGTTTCGGTATCGGGACTGAAGCTTTCTTT. As protein: CASSFGIGTEAFF.

The V gene is TRBV7-9, the J gene TRBJ2-1, with D perhaps TRBD2 (5 bases). This CDR3 is built from 16 residues. Germline loops: CDR1 SEHNR, CDR2 FQNEAQ (reference sequence). The V end lost 4 bases, the J end lost 7 bases, and 20 bases lay between the germline ends. CDR3 in amino acids: CASSSFSDPRGNEQFF. The CDR3 bases are TGTGCCAGCAGCTCGTTTAGCGACCCAAGAGGGAATGAGCAGTTCTTC.

This chain links TRBV18 with TRBJ1-1, with TRBD1 matching 7 bases. Germline lookup yields CDR1 KGHSH and CDR2 LQKENI. V dropped 4 bases and J dropped 0; count of bases not matched to a gene: 2. This CDR3 has 14 residues. For the CDR3, the DNA is TGTGCCAGCTCACGACAGGGATTGAACACTGAAGCTTTCTTT. Translated: CASSRQGLNTEAFF.

This clone was detected a few times. The sample contains more than one DNA sequence encoding this CDR3. The CDR3 DNA follows: TGTGCCAGCAGCTTAGTGGGTGAGCAGTACTTC. Its protein is CASSLVGEQYF. The chain combines TRBV7-2 with TRBJ2-7, with D uncertain. Trimming left V 1 base short and J 7 bases short, with 5 bases between. Germline V gives CDR1 SGHTA, CDR2 FQGNSA. The CDR3 has 11 amino acids.

About this clone: The same CDR3 also results from other DNA sequences found in this sample. The V and J genes are TRBV4-3 and TRBJ1-5; D perhaps matches TRBD1 (5 bases). The CDR3 contains 13 residues. Trimming pared 0 bases from V and 6 bases from J, leaving 6 bases between. The germline CDR1 and CDR2 sequences are LGHNA and YSLEER. Here the CDR3 reads CASSQDRGQPQHF. CDR3 nucleotides: TGCGCCAGCAGCCAAGATAGGGGTCAGCCCCAGCATTTT.

CDR3 in DNA: TGTGCCAGCACCTTAGGGGCACCGAACACTGAAGCTTTCTTT. Residues: CASTLGAPNTEAFF. The V and J genes are TRBV28 and TRBJ1-1; the D gene is possibly TRBD1 (5 bases). There are 14 residues in the CDR3. Trimming cost V 7 bases and J 1 base, with 13 bases left between them. Germline V gene lookup returns CDR1 MDHEN and CDR2 SYDVKM.

The rearrangement uses TRBV7-2 and TRBJ2-3; unclear D gene. This CDR3 has 14 residues. Trimming removed 1 base at V and 3 bases at J, with 8 bases between. CDR1 is SGHTA and CDR2 is FQGNSA in the germline V gene. CDR3 residues: CASSLGSRTDTQYF. In DNA form, the CDR3 reads TGTGCCAGCAGCTTAGGTTCTCGGACAGATACGCAGTATTTT.

The V call is TRBV7-2, the J call TRBJ1-2, with D unresolved. The CDR3 loop spans 14 amino acids. Trimming took 5 bases from V and 4 from J, leaving 14 bases between them. Looked up from germline, CDR1 is SGHTA and CDR2 is FQGNSA. The CDR3 is CASSQDLVSYGYTF. CDR3 in DNA: TGTGCCAGCAGCCAAGACCTAGTATCCTATGGCTACACCTTC. The whole variable domain, filled in from reference TRBV7-2 and TRBJ1-2, reads GAGVSQSPSNKVTEKGKDVELRCDPISGHTALYWYRQSLGQGLEFLIYFQGNSAPDKSGLPSDRFSAERTGGSVSTLTIQRTQQEDSAVYLCASSQDLVSYGYTFGSGTRLTVV.